This TCR beta chain was recovered during a study of OX40 agonist ivuxolimab in advanced cancers. Study results and caveats: Expanded clones tended on average to be more numerous among CD8+ T cells than CD4+.

Worth noting for this clone: Its antigen is still unknown.

TCRdb's table, derived via immunoSEQ multiplex PCR, lists solely in-frame clones and lacks some. The sample lists 90,000 or so clones, 90% to 95% occurring once. Trimming took off 5 bases at V and 2 bases at J, with 10 bases between the two ends. The CDR3 totals 14 residues. The V gene's germline CDR1 is MDHEN and CDR2 SYDVKM. This TCR came from an adult with an advanced solid tumor such as melanoma, head and neck, liver or kidney cancer. The sequences come from CD4+ or CD8+ T cells sorted from blood, collected in a trial of the OX40 agonist ivuxolimab. The rearrangement joins TRBV28 to TRBJ1-3; D is uncertain. The CDR3 coding sequence is TGTGCCAGCAGTGAGGGTTCAACTGGAAACACCATATATTTT. This translates into CASSEGSTGNTIYF.